These T cell receptor beta chains were read from a single sample in a study of T cells expressing NK-cell markers. TCRdb reworked the 5' RACE reads into one entry per CDR3 protein, no DNA. In total, the table holds about 440,000 distinct CDR3 sequences. The sequencing input was blood T cells: a sorted CD56 or NKG2C T cell subset, CD4+ or CD8+ T cells, or bulk PBMC T cells (not recorded which). The receptors originated from a woman between 18 and 70 years old in good health. Both conserved end residues are part of each CDR3. Each record gives: J gene, V gene, CDR3 protein.

>TRBJ1-2|TRBV20-1
CSARDGRGLGYGYTF
>TRBJ2-1|TRBV28
CASSPDSLGRNEQFF
>TRBJ2-2|TRBV7-3
CASSSGGRETGELFF
>TRBJ2-1|TRBV4-3
CASSQDFRRGSYNEQFF
>TRBJ1-6|TRBV5-1
CASSGRSPENSPLHF
>TRBJ2-5|TRBV7-2
CASSSLTGKETQYF
>TRBJ2-2|TRBV11-2
CASSLDGGYTGELFF
>TRBJ1-3|TRBV4-2
CASSQDVGQSGDTIYF
>TRBJ1-2|TRBV4-3
CASSQALRGLIYGYTF
>TRBJ2-3|TRBV5-1
CASSFPAGREGDTQYF
>TRBJ2-7|TRBV7-2
CASSPRVSSYEQYF
>TRBJ2-3|TRBV7-3
CASSFGGSVSADTQYF
>TRBJ1-6|TRBV23-1
CASSQYKGDPLHF
>TRBJ2-1|TRBV20-1
CSARREASNEQFF
>TRBJ1-1|TRBV9
CASSATREYTEAFF
>TRBJ1-2|TRBV10-1
CASSESGADYGYTF
>TRBJ1-4|TRBV20-1
CSASAGEKLFF
>TRBJ2-1|TRBV11-2
CASSPGTGLSYNEQFF
>TRBJ1-5|TRBV6-1
CASNAGTLGNQPQHF
>TRBJ1-5|TRBV7-2
CASSFLQGSNQPQHF
>TRBJ1-1|TRBV29-1
CSVEGPGVTEAFF
>TRBJ2-5|TRBV7-2
CASSLNRGPTETQYF
>TRBJ2-1|TRBV4-3
CASSQDISGSGQFF
>TRBJ2-4|TRBV7-2
CASSLAATSQYF
>TRBJ2-2|TRBV13
CASSTSGATGELFF
>TRBJ2-5|TRBV7-9
CASSPSAETQYF
>TRBJ1-1|TRBV11-2
CASSLQRNTEAFF
>TRBJ2-1|TRBV7-9
CASSLVRLANEQFF
>TRBJ2-1|TRBV28
CASSSTGNEQFF
>TRBJ2-7|TRBV29-1
CSVLLRGEQYF
>TRBJ2-3|TRBV6-5
CASSYWTTRNTDTQYF
>TRBJ1-2|TRBV6-5
CASSLLGTGYGYTF
>TRBJ1-5|TRBV20-1
CSAPGGGNQPQHF
>TRBJ2-3|TRBV18
CASSPMTTDTQYF
>TRBJ2-1|TRBV5-1
CASSFRLAGNEQFF
>TRBJ2-2|TRBV3-1
CASSQKAGGTHGELFF
>TRBJ2-3|TRBV10-2
CATLSGLAALTQYF
>TRBJ1-2|TRBV20-1
CSARKWDYGYTF
>TRBJ1-3|TRBV7-9
CASSLGTGNSGNTIYF